The 32 T cell receptor beta chains reported below all come from one sample, sequenced in a study of T cell responses to AZD1222 COVID-19 vaccine. Measured with immunoSEQ multiplex PCR; TCRdb has only the in-frame clones, and not every one. This sample has 93,000 or so clones, with 88% found just once. Here the sequenced sample was peripheral blood, taken on day 0 of AZD1222 vaccination. All receptors come from an adult in good health.

CDR3 nucleotide sequence: TGCACCAGCAGTCTCACCCAACAGGGGTTGGATGAGCAGTTCTTC. This sequence encodes CTSSLTQQGLDEQFF. The V gene is TRBV1, the J gene TRBJ2-1; the DNA was not compared with TRBD1, the D call given in the table. TRBV1 corresponds to a pseudogene. The CDR3 covers 15 residues.

This clone has just one count. The CDR3 region has the DNA TGTGCCAGTAGTATAAGCAGGAGTCGCGTCTCTGGGGCCAACGTCCTGACTTTC. Its translation: CASSISRSRVSGANVLTF. The chain couples TRBV19 to TRBJ2-6; no clear D. The CDR3 sequence is 18 residues long. Germline values: CDR1 LNHDA, CDR2 SQIVND (reference sequence). V was cut by 2 bases and J by 0 bases, with 14 bases left in between.

The chain couples TRBV18 to TRBJ2-1, with 7 bases fitting TRBD2. The germline CDR1 and CDR2 sequences are KGHSH and LQKENI. The J segment lost 9 bases and the V segment lost 3 bases, leaving 14 bases of the junction unmatched. CDR3 length: 16 amino acids. CDR3 protein: CASSPGAGAGTTEQFF. The DNA for the CDR3 is TGTGCCAGCTCACCTGGCGCGGGAGCCGGTACTACTGAGCAGTTCTTC.

The chain employs TRBV27 and TRBJ2-7; D possibly matches TRBD1 or TRBD2 (5 bases each). The V end was cut by 0 bases, the J end by 7 bases, with 16 bases between. This CDR3 has 15 residues. Germline CDR1 reads MNHEY; CDR2 reads SMNVEV (reference sequence). The CDR3 DNA follows: TGTGCCAGCAGTTTATCGGGACCGCCCAAGGGTGAGCAGTACTTC. It translates to CASSLSGPPKGEQYF.

The V gene is TRBV10-1, the J gene TRBJ1-3; 9 bases map to TRBD1. CDR3 length: 22 residues. V lost 2 bases and J lost 1; bases outside the gene matches: 21. The germline V gene encodes CDR1 WNHNN and CDR2 SYGVQD (reference sequence). The CDR3 coding sequence is TGCGCCAGCAGTGAGGTCAAGGGACAGGGTGGTAATGCTACATTGTCTGGAAACACCATATATTTT. It codes for CASSEVKGQGGNATLSGNTIYF.

This chain links TRBV5-1 with TRBJ1-5, with 7 nucleotides matching TRBD1. The germline CDR1 and CDR2 sequences are SGHRS and YFSETQ. There are 15 residues in the CDR3. The J segment lost 6 bases and the V segment lost 0 bases, leaving 6 bases of the junction unmatched. The CDR3 nucleotides are TGCGCCAGCAGCTTGGAAGGGACAGACGGTCAGCCCCAGCATTTT. It yields the protein CASSLEGTDGQPQHF.

The chain uses TRBV11-1 and TRBJ2-7, with 9 bases matching TRBD2. The CDR3 covers 14 residues. After removal of 6 bases from V and 6 bases from J, the junction contained 9 bases not matched to a gene. Germline assignment: CDR1 SGHAT and CDR2 FQDESV (reference sequence). The CDR3 loop reads CASRGGTSIREQYF. Written as DNA, the CDR3 is TGTGCCAGCAGGGGAGGGACTAGCATACGCGAGCAGTACTTC.

This clone appeared once. The V gene is TRBV7-9, the J gene TRBJ2-7; no definite D call. V was pared by 1 base and J by 0 bases, with 10 bases between. The CDR3 runs to 15 residues. CDR1 is SEHNR and CDR2 is FQNEAQ in the germline V gene (reference sequence). CDR3 sequence: CASSLGAVSSYEQYF. The CDR3 region has the DNA TGTGCCAGCAGCTTAGGCGCGGTAAGCTCCTACGAGCAGTACTTC.

The genes are TRBV10-3 and TRBJ1-1; 11 bases line up with TRBD1. CDR1 is ENHRY, CDR2 SYGVKD, per germline. Trimming at V came to 11 bases and at J to 1 base, leaving 12 bases not matched to a gene. This CDR3 comprises 16 residues. CDR3 residues: CASSSGTGGQNTEAFF. CDR3 DNA sequence: TGTGCCTCCTCATCCGGGACAGGGGGGCAGAACACTGAAGCTTTCTTT.

In its sample, this clone was seen once. The V and J genes are TRBV12-3 or TRBV12-4 and TRBJ1-2; D unclear. V was shortened by 1 base and J by 6 bases, with 9 bases between the two germline ends. This CDR3 has 13 residues. The CDR3 nucleotides read TGTGCCAGCAGTTTAGTCCCATGGGATGGCTACACCTTC. Translating gives CASSLVPWDGYTF.

This chain links TRBV6-5 with TRBJ1-3; D remains ambiguous. CDR1 MNHEY and CDR2 SVGAGI come from the germline V gene. Trimming cost V 4 bases and J 4 bases, with 8 bases left between them. CDR3 length equals 13 residues. The CDR3 sequence is CASSSLSGNTIYF. CDR3 nucleotide sequence: TGTGCCAGCAGTTCGTTATCGGGAAACACCATATATTTT.

The chain couples TRBV2 to TRBJ2-2, with 7 bases aligning to TRBD2. Unmatched junction bases numbered 9, after V lost 4 bases and J lost 4 bases. The CDR3 runs 16 residues. Germline CDR1 is SNHLY and CDR2 is FYNNEI. Written as DNA, the CDR3 is TGTGCCAGCAGTGCACATACGGGGGGTTCCACCGGGGAGCTGTTTTTT. Its protein is CASSAHTGGSTGELFF. The variable domain in full, completed from reference TRBV2 and TRBJ2-2, reads EPEVTQTPSHQVTQMGQEVILRCVPISNHLYFYWYRQILGQKVEFLVSFYNNEISEKSEIFDDQFSVERPDGSNFTLKIRSTKLEDSAMYFCASSAHTGGSTGELFFGEGSRLTVL.

V gene TRBV25-1 combines with J gene TRBJ1-2; tentatively, D is TRBD1 (6 bases). Trimming took 1 base from V and 7 from J, leaving 16 bases between them. Germline assignment: CDR1 MGHDK and CDR2 SYGVNS. CDR3 size: 15 residues. The CDR3, as DNA: TGTGCCAGCAGTGAATCAATACAGGGTGTAGGTGGCTACACCTTC. Protein: CASSESIQGVGGYTF.

This clone was counted once. The rearrangement links TRBV27 to TRBJ2-5, with TRBD2 matching over 13 bases. The CDR3 runs 15 residues. The germline gives CDR1 MNHEY, CDR2 SMNVEV (reference sequence). V trimming: 8 bases; J trimming: 4 bases; junction bases outside the gene matches: 7. As DNA, the CDR3 is TGTGCCAGCTTACTAGCGGGGGGGGTCGGAGAGACCCAGTACTTC. It encodes CASLLAGGVGETQYF.

J is TRBJ2-1 and V is TRBV4-2; 7 positions match TRBD1. Germline V CDR1 and CDR2: LGHNA, YNFKEQ. The ends lost 1 base at V and 8 bases at J; junction bases unmatched: 8. The CDR3 contains 15 residues. CDR3 nucleotide sequence: TGTGCCAGCAGCCAAGGGAACAGGGGTGGGGATGAGCAGTTCTTC. This gives the protein CASSQGNRGGDEQFF.

The table lists this clone with a count of one. V usage is TRBV19 and J usage is TRBJ1-1; D uncertain. The V end lost 10 bases, the J end lost 4 bases, and 13 bases lay between the germline ends. The CDR3 length is 12 residues. From germline, CDR1 is LNHDA and CDR2 SQIVND (reference sequence). The CDR3 spells CATRETVTEAFF. The CDR3, as DNA: TGTGCCACCCGGGAGACCGTCACTGAAGCTTTCTTT. Drawing the rest from reference TRBV19 and TRBJ1-1, the complete variable domain is DGGITQSPKYLFRKEGQNVTLSCEQNLNHDAMYWYRQDPGQGLRLIYYSQIVNDFQKGDIAEGYSVSREKKESFPLTVTSAQKNPTAFYLCATRETVTEAFFGQGTRLTVV.

This clone was picked up a small number of times. The chain is built from TRBV7-2 and TRBJ2-1, with 9 bases that match TRBD2. The CDR3 sequence is 16 residues long. Germline lookup yields CDR1 SGHTA and CDR2 FQGNSA. J was trimmed by 4 bases and V by 1 base; bases with no gene match: 5. The CDR3 spells CASSLVGLAGYNEQFF. The CDR3 DNA follows: TGTGCCAGCAGCTTAGTGGGGCTAGCGGGATACAATGAGCAGTTCTTC.

V is TRBV6-6 and J is TRBJ1-5, with D perhaps TRBD1 (6 bases). The CDR3 is made up of 13 amino acids. Trimming shortened V by 6 bases and J by 10 bases, and 16 bases separated the two germline ends. Germline loops: CDR1 MNHNY, CDR2 SVGAGI (reference sequence). The CDR3 loop reads CASRRQETGPQHF. The CDR3 region has the DNA TGTGCCAGCAGGAGACAGGAGACGGGCCCCCAGCATTTT.

The J gene is TRBJ1-1, the V gene TRBV5-5; D might be TRBD1 (5 bases). V lost 2 bases, J lost 1 base, and 9 bases lay in between. Germline V gene data show CDR1 as SGHKS and CDR2 as YYEKEE (reference sequence). The CDR3 consists of 14 residues. In DNA form, the CDR3 reads TGTGCCAGCAGCTTTGGGCAGGGGAACACTGAAGCTTTCTTT. Translated, it gives CASSFGQGNTEAFF.

The rearrangement joins TRBV15 to TRBJ2-1; TRBD1 matches at 7 bases. The CDR3 consists of 19 residues. V was clipped by 0 bases and J by 7 bases; unmatched bases: 18. Germline CDR1 reads LNHNV; CDR2 reads YYDKDF (reference sequence). CDR3 sequence (DNA): TGTGCCACCAGCAGAGATCCCCTCGGGGCAGGGGGTAGTGCTAATGAGCAGTTCTTC. This translates into CATSRDPLGAGGSANEQFF.

V is TRBV6-5 and J is TRBJ1-3, with 7 bases aligning to TRBD1. With 4 bases clipped from V and 0 bases from J, the junction kept 6 bases outside the gene matches. The V gene's germline CDR1 is MNHEY and CDR2 SVGAGI. This CDR3 region has 16 residues. CDR3 amino acids: CASSSRGLYSGNTIYF. CDR3 nucleotides: TGTGCCAGCAGTTCCAGGGGGTTATACTCTGGAAACACCATATATTTT.

The J gene is TRBJ2-7, the V gene TRBV6-2 or TRBV6-3; 8 positions agree with TRBD2. Germline CDR1 and CDR2: MNHEY and SVGEGT. The ends lost 6 bases at V and 0 bases at J; junction bases unmatched: 4. This CDR3 has 14 amino acids. This chain's CDR3 is CASRPSGFSYEQYF. In DNA, the CDR3 is TGTGCCAGCAGACCTAGCGGGTTCTCCTACGAGCAGTACTTC.

This chain joins TRBV6-5 and TRBJ1-4; unclear D gene. The V end was cut by 6 bases, the J end by 0 bases, with 11 bases between. In germline, CDR1 is MNHEY, CDR2 SVGAGI. This CDR3 is 15 amino acids long. The CDR3 DNA follows: TGTGCCAGCAGAAGAGCAAGTGCAACTAATGAAAAACTGTTTTTT. Its translation is CASRRASATNEKLFF.

V is TRBV5-1 and J is TRBJ1-1; TRBD1 agrees at 8 bases. Germline-derived CDR1 and CDR2 are SGHRS and YFSETQ. Trimming at V came to 3 bases and at J to 4 bases, leaving 2 bases not matched to a gene. This CDR3 spans 13 amino acids. This chain's CDR3 is CASSSGQGTEAFF. The CDR3 DNA sequence: TGCGCCAGCAGCTCAGGACAGGGCACTGAAGCTTTCTTT.

The J gene is TRBJ1-6, the V gene TRBV25-1; maybe TRBD1 (5 bases). V lost 1 base and J lost 11, with 12 bases in between. Per germline, CDR1 MGHDK and CDR2 SYGVNS. The CDR3 length is 14 residues. For the CDR3, the DNA is TGTGCCAGCAGTGAATTGACAGACAGTACACCCCTCCACTTT. The encoded protein is CASSELTDSTPLHF.

The CDR3 DNA follows: TGTGCCAGCAGCCCACGTGTGGGAGGAGGGGGTGAGCAGTTCTTC. Translating gives CASSPRVGGGGEQFF. V is TRBV7-2 and J is TRBJ2-1, with D possibly called TRBD1 or TRBD2 (6 bases each). The length of the CDR3 is 15 residues. V was cut by 5 bases and J by 9 bases, with 20 bases left in between. CDR1 and CDR2 from the germline V gene are SGHTA and FQGNSA.

The chain has TRBV7-2 and TRBJ1-3; D gene uncertain. This CDR3 spans 15 amino acids. Germline values: CDR1 SGHTA, CDR2 FQGNSA. Trimming pared 3 bases from V and 0 bases from J, leaving 9 bases between. The CDR3 reads CASSLGPGSGNTIYF. CDR3 coding DNA: TGTGCCAGCAGCTTGGGCCCCGGCTCTGGAAACACCATATATTTT.

V gene TRBV7-2 combines with J gene TRBJ2-7; D not certain. Germline V lookup: CDR1 SGHTA, CDR2 FQGNSA. The CDR3 has 14 residues. V was cut by 1 base and J by 0 bases, with 7 bases left in between. The CDR3 here is CASSLDANSYEQYF. DNA of the CDR3: TGTGCCAGCAGCTTAGATGCCAACTCCTACGAGCAGTACTTC.

The gene calls are TRBV5-1 and TRBJ1-2; D uncertain. Between the trimmed V and J ends, which lost 8 bases and 1 base, there was a span of 12 bases. Germline V gives CDR1 SGHRS, CDR2 YFSETQ. The CDR3 sequence is 13 residues long. This chain's CDR3 is CARNSPGNYGYTF. The CDR3 coding sequence is TGCGCCAGGAATTCCCCCGGTAACTATGGCTACACCTTC.

V gene TRBV15 combines with J gene TRBJ2-5; D not certain. Trimming left V 0 bases short and J 2 bases short, with 16 bases between. The germline CDR1 and CDR2 sequences are LNHNV and YYDKDF (reference sequence). This CDR3 is 17 amino acids long. The chain's CDR3 is CATSRDLVSELQETQYF. CDR3 sequence (DNA): TGTGCCACCAGCAGAGATCTAGTATCGGAGCTACAAGAGACCCAGTACTTC.

This chain connects TRBV6-5 to TRBJ1-4; D not certain. The CDR3 contains 16 residues. With 2 bases removed from V and 0 bases from J, the gap between germline ends came to 10 bases. Germline V gives CDR1 MNHEY, CDR2 SVGAGI. The CDR3 sequence: CASSYARTATNEKLFF. CDR3 bases: TGTGCCAGCAGTTACGCCAGAACCGCAACTAATGAAAAACTGTTTTTT.

This clone was counted between two and nine times. V is TRBV3-1 (or the pseudogene TRBV3-2) and J is TRBJ2-7; 8 bases agree with TRBD2. The CDR3 is 15 residues long. Germline V lookup: CDR1 LGHDT, CDR2 YNNKEL (reference sequence). The V and J ends lost 4 bases and 3 bases, in that order; junction bases with no gene match: 8. The CDR3 is CASSPMSGGVYEQYF. Written as DNA, the CDR3 is TGTGCCAGCAGCCCCATGTCGGGGGGGGTCTACGAGCAGTACTTC.